The source of this T cell receptor beta chain is a study of blood T cell repertoires in COVID-19. Study overall: PBMCs, B-cell-depleted T cells, or T cells were the source of the cDNA or gDNA that made up the material.

V lost 8 bases, J lost 2 bases, and 12 bases lay in between. Germline loops: CDR1 GTSNPN, CDR2 SVGIG (reference sequence). CDR3 length equals 12 residues. This clone was detected only a few times. Per the authors' pipeline: Amplification of reference gene primers provided the estimated nucleated cell counts. Produced via immunoSEQ multiplex PCR; TCRdb's table is partial and in-frame only. That table furnishes V, J and clone size, whereas the DNA furnished D and trimming. Here the sample spans approximately 500,000 clones, 70% to 90% being singletons. The sample was peripheral blood. V gene TRBV30 combines with J gene TRBJ1-1; a weak D match, TRBD1 (5 bases). This receptor was taken from a woman between 50 and 59 years old with COVID-19, enrolled during active disease. The DNA of the CDR3 is TGTGCCCGACAGCGGGATAACACTGAAGCTTTCTTT. It codes for CARQRDNTEAFF.